Following are 2 T cell receptor beta chains from one sample sequenced in a study of cytomegalovirus exposure and HLA in healthy donors. Researchers ran the PCR with 60 Vbeta and 13 Jbeta primers. Sequencing was performed with immunoSEQ multiplex PCR; in TCRdb, only in-frame clones are kept and a portion is missing. The repertoire includes a few hundred thousand clones, about 75% of them detected once, and roughly 1.9% sits in the top ten. Sequencing was performed on PBMCs. These receptors all come from a woman aged 30 to 39 in good health and CMV-seronegative.

The chain employs TRBV21-1 and TRBJ2-3; the table's D call TRBD2 went unverified against the DNA. TRBV21-1 is designated a pseudogene. CDR3 length: 14 residues. The DNA of the CDR3 is TGTGCCAGCACGCTTGGAGGGGCAAGAGATACGCAGTATTTT. Protein: CASTLGGARDTQYF.

This clone was counted only a few times. CDR3 sequence reads: CASSLGPGGTEAFF. The CDR3, as DNA: TGTGCCAGCAGCTTAGGTCCAGGGGGCACTGAAGCTTTCTTT. The J gene is TRBJ1-1, the V gene TRBV7-9, with 7 bases lining up with TRBD1. The CDR3 has 14 amino acids. V dropped 1 base and J dropped 4; count of bases not matched to a gene: 3. Germline CDR1 and CDR2: SEHNR and FQNEAQ (reference sequence).